These 23 T cell receptor beta chains were sequenced from one sample in a study of blood T cells in healthy people across ages. A second roughly 6 to 12 cycle PCR used barcoded and J-beta primers. Each CDR3 protein gets one entry after TCRdb re-called the 5' RACE reads with MiXCR. The sample carries about 680,000 distinct CDR3 sequences, about half recorded once. Sequencing was carried out using blood. The origin of the receptors is a woman aged 55-75 years in good health.

In regard to this clonotype: Given a much more abundant clone one base away, this may be a read error. The chain combines TRBV20-1 with TRBJ2-7; 7 nucleotides agree with TRBD1. The CDR3 has 13 residues. CDR1 is DFQATT and CDR2 is SNEGSKA in the germline V gene (reference sequence). CDR3 residues: CSASGTANYGQYF. CDR3 DNA: TGCAGTGCTAGCGGGACAGCAAACTACGGGCAGTACTTC.

In nucleotides, the CDR3 is TGTGCCAGCAGCGTAGGGCCGGGCAGCTCCTACGAGCAGTACTTC. This codes for CASSVGPGSSYEQYF. The J gene is TRBJ2-7, the V gene TRBV9; D gene uncertain. The CDR3 loop spans 15 amino acids. Germline CDR1 and CDR2: SGDLS and YYNGEE. Trimming left V 0 bases short and J 0 bases short, with 10 bases between.

The rearrangement uses TRBV7-9 and TRBJ1-4, with TRBD1 matching 9 bases. Germline V gene data show CDR1 as SEHNR and CDR2 as FQNEAQ (reference sequence). The CDR3 runs to 16 residues. Germline trimming cut 5 bases from V and 6 bases from J; bases unmatched to any gene: 10. The CDR3 DNA reads TGTGCCAGCAGCCCTACAGGGGGCCCAAAGGATGAAAAACTGTTTTTT. Protein sequence: CASSPTGGPKDEKLFF. The complete variable domain, with remaining parts taken from reference TRBV7-9 and TRBJ1-4, reads DTGVSQNPRHKITKRGQNVTFRCDPISEHNRLYWYRQTLGQGPEFLTYFQNEAQLEKSRLLSDRFSAERPKGSFSTLEIQRTEQGDSAMYLCASSPTGGPKDEKLFFGSGTQLSVL.

This clonotype was picked up a small number of times. The chain combines TRBV4-1 with TRBJ1-1; D remains ambiguous. CDR3 size: 12 residues. Looked up from germline, CDR1 is MGHRA and CDR2 is YSYEKL. The V end lost 4 bases, the J end lost 4 bases, and 7 bases lay between the germline ends. This chain's CDR3 is CASSRVGTEAFF. The CDR3 DNA reads TGCGCCAGCAGCCGAGTGGGCACTGAAGCTTTCTTT.

The table lists this clonotype with many counts. The CDR3 region is CASSPDRVGYTF. CDR3 in DNA: TGTGCCAGCAGCCCTGACAGGGTTGGCTACACCTTC. The chain recombines TRBV7-2 with TRBJ1-2; 7 bases match TRBD1. The CDR3 loop spans 12 amino acids. V dropped 5 bases and J dropped 7; count of bases not matched to a gene: 4. Per germline, CDR1 SGHTA and CDR2 FQGNSA.

V gene TRBV7-9 combines with J gene TRBJ2-3, with 9 bases lining up with TRBD1. CDR1 and CDR2 (germline): SEHNR, FQNEAQ (reference sequence). J gave up 8 bases and V 0 bases, and 9 bases lay outside the gene matches. This CDR3 spans 16 amino acids. CDR3 residues: CASSLASGTGIVTQYF. In nucleotides, the CDR3 is TGTGCCAGCAGCTTAGCCTCCGGGACAGGGATAGTTACGCAGTATTTT.

The chain couples TRBV7-3 to TRBJ2-4, with TRBD2 as a possible D gene (6 bases). TRBJ2-7 matches the DNA end more closely, so the J call is doubtful. This CDR3 is 15 amino acids long. Per the germline V gene, CDR1 is SGHTA and CDR2 is FQGTGA. The CDR3, as DNA: TGTGCCAGCAGCTTAACGGGGGGAGAGGGTAGCGAGCAGTACTTC. Translating it yields CASSLTGGEGSEQYF.

V is TRBV7-3 and J is TRBJ2-1; TRBD2 aligns across 7 bases. CDR1 and CDR2 (germline): SGHTA, FQGTGA. The CDR3 extends over 13 amino acids. With 0 bases clipped from V and 13 bases from J, the junction kept 6 bases outside the gene matches. The CDR3 DNA follows: TGTGCCAGCAGCTTAACCCTTAGCGGGTCCCAGTTCTTC. It encodes CASSLTLSGSQFF.

The rearrangement joins TRBV20-1 to TRBJ2-1; possibly TRBD2 for D (5 bases). The V end lost 0 bases, the J end lost 0 bases, and 15 bases lay between the germline ends. This CDR3 has 17 residues. CDR1 and CDR2 from the germline V gene are DFQATT and SNEGSKA (reference sequence). The CDR3 here is CSARDVGLASSYNEQFF. The CDR3 region has the DNA TGCAGTGCTAGAGATGTCGGGCTAGCAAGCTCCTACAATGAGCAGTTCTTC.

This chain joins TRBV3-1 and TRBJ2-7; possibly TRBD2 for D (6 bases). The CDR3 is 14 amino acids. In germline, CDR1 is LGHDT, CDR2 YNNKEL (reference sequence). With 3 bases removed from V and 3 bases from J, the gap between germline ends came to 12 bases. The DNA of the CDR3 is TGTGCCAGCAGCCATACGGGAGACTTCTACGAGCAGTACTTC. Protein product: CASSHTGDFYEQYF.

The chain combines TRBV5-1 with TRBJ2-1, with TRBD2 matching 9 bases. Germline V lookup: CDR1 SGHRS, CDR2 YFSETQ. The CDR3 totals 15 residues. Losses at the gene ends were 6 bases for V and 0 bases for J; bases not matched to a gene: 4. This CDR3 is CASTLTSGSYNEQFF. Written as DNA, the CDR3 is TGCGCCAGCACCCTGACTAGCGGCTCCTACAATGAGCAGTTCTTC.

The chain links TRBV15 to TRBJ1-2, with 11 bases that match TRBD1. This CDR3 region has 16 residues. Trimming cost V 5 bases and J 4 bases; bases outside gene matches: 9. The germline V gene has CDR1 LNHNV and CDR2 YYDKDF (reference sequence). This CDR3 is CATSGKGQGALYGYTF. Written as DNA, the CDR3 is TGTGCCACCAGCGGAAAAGGACAGGGGGCTCTCTATGGCTACACCTTC.

This clonotype appeared a single time. V usage is TRBV7-7 and J usage is TRBJ2-5; D perhaps matches TRBD2 (5 bases). Germline loops: CDR1 SSHAT, CDR2 FNYEAQ (reference sequence). CDR3 length: 14 residues. V was pared by 5 bases and J by 4 bases, with 14 bases between. CDR3 coding DNA: TGTGCCAGCAGCCCCAGTGAGGGTCGAGAGACCCAGTACTTC. Protein: CASSPSEGRETQYF.

This clonotype was counted between two and nine times. This rearrangement joins TRBV5-4 to TRBJ1-2; a possible D gene is TRBD1 (5 bases). V was trimmed by 4 bases and J by 12 bases, leaving 16 bases between them. Germline CDR1 and CDR2: SGHNT and YYREEE (reference sequence). CDR3 length: 12 residues. In DNA, the CDR3 is TGTGCCAGCAGCCCTGGCGGGGTGGGGGACACCTTC. Residues: CASSPGGVGDTF.

This sequence joins TRBV6-5 and TRBJ1-6, with unresolved D. The germline gives CDR1 MNHEY, CDR2 SVGAGI. The length of the CDR3 is 13 residues. Trimming pared 2 bases from V and 14 bases from J, leaving 13 bases between. In DNA form, the CDR3 reads TGTGCCAGCAGTTACCTGACGATTTGGGCCCTCCACTTT. Translated, it gives CASSYLTIWALHF.

This chain links TRBV4-3 with TRBJ2-7; no reliable D call. Trimming shortened V by 0 bases and J by 7 bases, and 16 bases separated the two germline ends. This CDR3 has 15 residues. Per the germline V gene, CDR1 is LGHNA and CDR2 is YSLEER. This CDR3 reads CASSQEGYSYKEQYF. CDR3 DNA: TGCGCCAGCAGCCAAGAAGGCTACTCCTACAAGGAGCAGTACTTC.

This clonotype occurred a few times. The genes are TRBV28 and TRBJ2-3; perhaps D is TRBD1 or TRBD2 (5 bases each). V was trimmed by 4 bases and J by 1 base, leaving 15 bases between them. The CDR3 loop spans 16 amino acids. The germline gives CDR1 MDHEN, CDR2 SYDVKM. The CDR3, as DNA: TGTGCCAGCAGTTGGATAGGGGATAGCGGCACAGATACGCAGTATTTT. This gives the protein CASSWIGDSGTDTQYF.

The CDR3 region is CSARVRQGQQLTNEKLFF. As DNA, the CDR3 is TGCAGTGCTAGAGTTCGACAGGGGCAGCAGTTAACTAATGAAAAACTGTTTTTT. The chain uses TRBV20-1 and TRBJ1-4; 8 positions match TRBD1. The CDR3 contains 18 residues. CDR1 and CDR2 from the germline V gene are DFQATT and SNEGSKA (reference sequence). Losses at the gene ends were 1 base for V and 1 base for J; bases not matched to a gene: 11.

This clonotype was counted many times. The chain links TRBV5-5 to TRBJ2-5; no clear D gene. There are 13 residues in the CDR3. Germline V gene data show CDR1 as SGHKS and CDR2 as YYEKEE (reference sequence). The V gene lost 6 bases and the J gene lost 5 bases, with 14 bases spanning the gap. The CDR3 loop reads CASNPLSVETQYF. CDR3 nucleotide sequence: TGTGCCAGCAACCCGCTTTCCGTCGAGACCCAGTACTTC. The full variable domain, with the rest looked up from reference TRBV5-5 and TRBJ2-5, is DAGVTQSPTHLIKTRGQQVTLRCSPISGHKSVSWYQQVLGQGPQFIFQYYEKEERGRGNFPDRFSARQFPNYSSELNVNALLLGDSALYLCASNPLSVETQYFGPGTRLLVL.

The CDR3 nucleotides read TGCGCCAGCAGCCAAGAGTGGGAGGGGGGATACGAGCAGTACTTC. It specifies CASSQEWEGGYEQYF. The V gene is TRBV4-3, the J gene TRBJ2-7; the D gene is possibly TRBD2 (7 bases). Germline V lookup: CDR1 LGHNA, CDR2 YSLEER. Trimming took 0 bases from V and 4 from J, leaving 13 bases between them. The CDR3 contains 15 residues.

The V call is TRBV12-3 or TRBV12-4, the J call TRBJ2-1; 10 nucleotides match TRBD2. This CDR3 is 15 amino acids long. J gave up 9 bases and V 7 bases, and 12 bases lay outside the gene matches. CDR3 sequence: CASTSGLAVPREQFF. In DNA form, the CDR3 reads TGTGCCAGCACATCTGGACTAGCGGTGCCTCGTGAGCAGTTCTTC.

This clonotype occurred a few times. The chain recombines TRBV20-1 with TRBJ2-5, with 12 bases fitting TRBD2. The J call may be mistaken, given a closer DNA end match to TRBJ2-7. The CDR3 sequence is 14 residues long. Germline lookup yields CDR1 DFQATT and CDR2 SNEGSKA (reference sequence). CDR3 amino acids: CSAGASGRVVEQYF. The CDR3, as DNA: TGCAGTGCTGGTGCTAGCGGGAGGGTTGTCGAGCAGTACTTC.

The chain couples TRBV29-1 to TRBJ2-1, with 9 nucleotides matching TRBD2. The CDR3 has 14 amino acids. The V gene's germline CDR1 is SQVTM and CDR2 ANQGSEA. The trim removed 4 bases at V and 8 bases at J, leaving 9 bases unmatched. CDR3 sequence (DNA): TGCAGCGTTGCAGGTAGCGGGAGATTGGATGAGCAGTTCTTC. This codes for CSVAGSGRLDEQFF.